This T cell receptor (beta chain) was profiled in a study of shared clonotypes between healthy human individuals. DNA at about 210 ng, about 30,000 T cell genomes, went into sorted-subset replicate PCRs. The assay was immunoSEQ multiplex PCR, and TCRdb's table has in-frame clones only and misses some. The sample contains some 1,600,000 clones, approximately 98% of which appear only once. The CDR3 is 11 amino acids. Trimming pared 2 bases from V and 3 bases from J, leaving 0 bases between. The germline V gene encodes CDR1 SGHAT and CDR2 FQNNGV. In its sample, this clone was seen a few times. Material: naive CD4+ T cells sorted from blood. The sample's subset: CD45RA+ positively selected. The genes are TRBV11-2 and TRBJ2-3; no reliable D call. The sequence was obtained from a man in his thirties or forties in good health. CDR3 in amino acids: CASSLTDTQYF. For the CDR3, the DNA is TGTGCCAGCAGCTTAACAGATACGCAGTATTTT.